What follows is one T cell receptor (beta chain) and its context. Terminally differentiated effector memory CD45RA+ cells were excluded from the naive CD8 cells, which were CD45RO-negative and positively selected for CCR7. This sample was included in a study of shared clonotypes between healthy human individuals. The CDR3 length is 14 residues. V shed 4 bases and J 3 bases; nucleotides not matched to a gene: 7. Germline assignment: CDR1 SGHTS and CDR2 YDEGEE. Generated by immunoSEQ multiplex PCR, the TCRdb table keeps only in-frame clones and is missing some. The table lists 2 million to 2.5 million clones, approximately 94% of them singletons.

The receptor's source is a man between 18 and 35 years old in good health. Some clones in this sample may be carry-over from other donors' samples. The sequencing input was naive CD8+ T cells from PBMCs. The V gene is TRBV5-8, the J gene TRBJ2-7; 7 nucleotides line up with TRBD1. CDR3 loop: CASSPKTGRYEQYF. DNA for the CDR3: TGTGCCAGCAGCCCAAAGACAGGGCGCTACGAGCAGTACTTC.